This TCR beta chain is from a study of blood T cell repertoires in COVID-19. Clones were read by immunoSEQ multiplex PCR, and TCRdb kept only the in-frame ones, dropping some. The sample records 250,000 to 300,000 clones, roughly 90% being singletons. Germline V gene sequence: CDR1 SGHTA, CDR2 FQGNSA. The CDR3 runs to 15 residues. Trimming shortened V by 2 bases and J by 3 bases, and 12 bases separated the two germline ends. The table lists this clone with a count of one. The TCR originated in a woman aged 40 to 50 with acute COVID-19. The sample was PBMCs or T cells enriched from blood (not recorded which). This chain links TRBV7-2 with TRBJ2-3; tentative D call: TRBD1 (5 bases). The CDR3 coding sequence is TGTGCCAGCAGCTTAAGTATGACAGCAACAGATACGCAGTATTTT. Translation: CASSLSMTATDTQYF.